The rows below give T cell receptor beta chains drawn from one sample of a study of T cell responses to AZD1222 COVID-19 vaccine. The method was immunoSEQ multiplex PCR; TCRdb's version includes in-frame clones alone and lacks a portion of them. The data contain about 120,000 clones, around nine tenths of them seen just once; the ten biggest clones take up over 4%. The specimen was peripheral blood, collected 28 days after the second dose of the MenACWY control vaccine. The receptors here all came from an adult who received the MenACWY meningococcal vaccine as a control. CDR3s include the opening cysteine and the closing phenylalanine or tryptophan. Each record gives: J gene, V gene, clone size, CDR3 protein. Clone size, where shown, is once, few, many, or a class for clones that have expanded.

j_call: TRBJ1-2; v_call: TRBV6-5; clone_size: NA; cdr3_aa: CASSQDRGSYGYTF
j_call: TRBJ2-5; v_call: TRBV19; clone_size: NA; cdr3_aa: CASSPPGQGRLWGETQYF
j_call: TRBJ1-4; v_call: TRBV6-1; clone_size: NA; cdr3_aa: CASSEALGVPNEKLFF
j_call: TRBJ1-1; v_call: TRBV5-1; clone_size: NA; cdr3_aa: CASSQEAFF
j_call: TRBJ1-5; v_call: TRBV2; clone_size: NA; cdr3_aa: CASRGRDREGQPQHF
j_call: TRBJ2-1; v_call: TRBV20-1; clone_size: NA; cdr3_aa: CSASAGTGGDEQFF
j_call: TRBJ1-2; v_call: TRBV28; clone_size: NA; cdr3_aa: CATTIGTAGYGYTF
j_call: TRBJ1-5; v_call: TRBV11-2; clone_size: few; cdr3_aa: CASSLGVGLFNQPQHF
j_call: TRBJ2-7; v_call: TRBV18; clone_size: NA; cdr3_aa: CASAPGTGREQYF
j_call: TRBJ1-3; v_call: TRBV7-5; clone_size: NA; cdr3_aa: CVRSRRTGIWPIYF
j_call: TRBJ2-2; v_call: TRBV28; clone_size: NA; cdr3_aa: CASSLGAGGNTGELFF
j_call: TRBJ1-6; v_call: TRBV28; clone_size: NA; cdr3_aa: CASSFRSPLHF
j_call: TRBJ1-1; v_call: TRBV29-1; clone_size: NA; cdr3_aa: CSARPGVTEAFF
j_call: TRBJ2-1; v_call: TRBV24-1; clone_size: NA; cdr3_aa: CATSDQGGSSYNEQFF
j_call: TRBJ2-2; v_call: TRBV5-1; clone_size: NA; cdr3_aa: CASRPVAGGLNTGELFF
j_call: TRBJ1-2; v_call: TRBV9; clone_size: NA; cdr3_aa: CASMSAGHYGYTF
j_call: TRBJ1-2; v_call: TRBV15; clone_size: NA; cdr3_aa: CATSRPDSGYGYTF
j_call: TRBJ2-1; v_call: TRBV30; clone_size: NA; cdr3_aa: CAWSLSHSGEYNEQFF
j_call: TRBJ1-6; v_call: TRBV15; clone_size: NA; cdr3_aa: CATSRGQNNSPLHF
j_call: TRBJ2-1; v_call: TRBV11-3; clone_size: NA; cdr3_aa: CASSFGTSGNVEQFF
j_call: TRBJ1-6; v_call: TRBV9; clone_size: NA; cdr3_aa: CASSVGGGAVDSPLHF
j_call: TRBJ1-5; v_call: TRBV4-3; clone_size: NA; cdr3_aa: CASSQAAGESNQPQHF
j_call: TRBJ2-2; v_call: TRBV3-1/TRBV3-2; clone_size: NA; cdr3_aa: CASSQEQTGLVPGELFF
j_call: TRBJ1-2; v_call: TRBV13; clone_size: once; cdr3_aa: CASSLVKLEDQDSYGYTF
j_call: TRBJ1-1; v_call: TRBV6-2/TRBV6-3; clone_size: NA; cdr3_aa: CASSYSTDRGRAEAFF
j_call: TRBJ2-2; v_call: TRBV30; clone_size: NA; cdr3_aa: CAWKKQGGTGELFF
j_call: TRBJ2-1; v_call: TRBV13; clone_size: NA; cdr3_aa: CASRYRGPNEQFF
j_call: TRBJ1-6; v_call: TRBV14; clone_size: once; cdr3_aa: CASSRDRGSPLHF
j_call: TRBJ2-2; v_call: TRBV5-4; clone_size: NA; cdr3_aa: CASSSGGTGRTGELFF
j_call: TRBJ1-6; v_call: TRBV7-9; clone_size: once; cdr3_aa: CASSPRGQSNSPLHF
j_call: TRBJ1-3; v_call: TRBV5-1; clone_size: few; cdr3_aa: CASSWGTAYKIGGNTIYF
j_call: TRBJ2-7; v_call: TRBV19; clone_size: NA; cdr3_aa: CASSSGLAVYEQYF
j_call: TRBJ2-3; v_call: TRBV7-9; clone_size: NA; cdr3_aa: CASSLGTSGGDTQYF
j_call: TRBJ2-2; v_call: TRBV5-1; clone_size: few; cdr3_aa: CASSPDRDGTGELFF